These T cell receptor beta chains were read from a single sample in a study of blood T cells in healthy people across ages. TCRdb reprocessed the 5' RACE reads with MiXCR, giving one entry per CDR3 protein. The sample holds about 1 million distinct CDR3 sequences, around 45% seen once. The sequenced material came from blood. The receptor source for this set is a woman in her sixties in good health. CDR3s include the opening cysteine and the closing phenylalanine or tryptophan. A D gene is named only where the DNA matches it firmly. The size field is filled for only some rows; it gives once, few, many or a size class.

>TRBJ2-5|NA|TRBV10-1|NA
TGCGCCAGTAGTGAGTCGGCACTCCCAGGAACCCAGTACTTC
CASSESALPGTQYF
>TRBJ2-3|many|TRBV29-1|TRBD1
TGCAGCGTTCCGGGACAGGGTCCGTCTGATACGCAGTATTTT
CSVPGQGPSDTQYF
>TRBJ2-7|few|TRBV12-3/TRBV12-4|TRBD1
TGTGCCAGCAGTTTCCCGACAGGGGTCGACGAGCAGTACTTC
CASSFPTGVDEQYF
>TRBJ2-1|NA|TRBV15|NA
TGTGCCACCAGCAGCCTGAGGGGCTCCTACAATGAGCAGTTCTTC
CATSSLRGSYNEQFF
>TRBJ2-5|NA|TRBV3-1|TRBD2
TGTGCCAGCAGCCAAGGAAGAGCGGGAGGGCCTCGGGAGACCCAGTACTTC
CASSQGRAGGPRETQYF
>TRBJ2-2|NA|TRBV12-3/TRBV12-4|TRBD2
TGTGCCAGCACCCCTTTAGCGGGATCCGGGGAGCTGTTTTTT
CASTPLAGSGELFF
>TRBJ2-1|NA|TRBV3-1|TRBD2
TGTGCCAGCAGCCCGGGACTAGCGGGAGGGTGGGGTGAGCAGTTCTTC
CASSPGLAGGWGEQFF
>TRBJ2-7|NA|TRBV9|NA
TGTGCCAGCAGCGCGTGGGGGGTAGGAACCGAGCAGTACTTC
CASSAWGVGTEQYF
>TRBJ2-4|NA|TRBV19|NA
TGTGCCAGTAGTAGTCTGGGGACTTCCACCCCCGGAAACATTCAGTACTTC
CASSSLGTSTPGNIQYF
>TRBJ2-5|NA|TRBV14|TRBD2
TGTGCCAGCAGCCCACGACTAGCCCTTGAGACCCAGTACTTC
CASSPRLALETQYF
>TRBJ2-7|NA|TRBV6-1|NA
TGTGCCAGCAGGGTCACGCCCTCCTACGAGCAGTACTTC
CASRVTPSYEQYF
>TRBJ2-1|few|TRBV4-1|TRBD1
TGCGCCAGCAGCCGAGGGACAGGCCTTCTCTACAATGAGCAGTTCTTC
CASSRGTGLLYNEQFF
>TRBJ2-1|NA|TRBV3-1|NA
TGTGCCAGCAGCCCTACGACTAGGAGCTCCTACAATGAGCAGTTCTTC
CASSPTTRSSYNEQFF
>TRBJ2-7|NA|TRBV11-2|NA
TGTGCCAGCAGCTTAGTCCGGCAGTACGAGCAGTACTTC
CASSLVRQYEQYF
>TRBJ2-7|NA|TRBV24-1|TRBD1
TGTGCCACCAGTGATGCCGGACAGGGGGCCTACTACGAGCAGTACTTC
CATSDAGQGAYYEQYF
>TRBJ2-4|many|TRBV12-3/TRBV12-4|NA
TGTGCCAGCAGTTTAAACGGGAGAGACATTCAGTACTTC
CASSLNGRDIQYF
>TRBJ2-6|few|TRBV29-1|NA
TGCAGCGCCAGGGGGGGAGGAACTGGGGCCAACGTCCTGACTTTC
CSARGGGTGANVLTF
>TRBJ1-2|NA|TRBV20-1|NA
TGCAGTGCTAGTATCCAGGACACTGGCTACACCTTC
CSASIQDTGYTF
>TRBJ2-6|NA|TRBV2|NA
TGTGCCAGCTCTCCTTCCTTCTCTGGGGCCAATGTCCTGACTTTC
CASSPSFSGANVLTF
>TRBJ2-1|NA|TRBV29-1|TRBD1
TGCAGCGTTGACAGGGGGCCCTCGAATGAGCAGTTCTTC
CSVDRGPSNEQFF